The clone carrying this TCR beta chain came up many times. Antigen: not known. This record belongs to a study of T cells in Graves' hyperthyroidism and ophthalmopathy. Study as a whole: Blood was drawn when the patient was first diagnosed and still untreated.

Based on clinical symptoms, serum thyroxine and TRAb, thyroid ultrasound and orbital computed tomography, diagnoses were reached. Study outcomes and limitations: Most clonotypes expanded in the thyroid (above 0.001) were also present in blood.

There were TCR beta CDR3 regions amplified from RNA transcripts. In the first-round RT-PCR of the TCR CDR3, the HTBI primer set was used. TCRdb re-derived calls from the multiplex PCR reads in MiXCR, one entry per CDR3 protein. Of about 400,000 distinct CDR3 sequences in the sample, around 15% were seen once. This CDR3 is 13 amino acids long. Germline assignment: CDR1 MNHEY and CDR2 SMNVEV (reference sequence). V dropped 5 bases and J dropped 5 bases, with 12 bases sitting between them. This clonotype was sampled from a woman between 18 and 29 years old with Graves' hyperthyroidism. Input material: blood. V and J are TRBV27 and TRBJ2-5, with a possible D match to TRBD2 (5 bases). The DNA for the CDR3 is TGTGCCAGCAGTGCCGGACTTGGGGAGACCCAGTACTTC. Translation gives CASSAGLGETQYF.